This TCR beta chain was recovered during a study of T cell changes during pregnancy in multiple sclerosis. Trimming took off 3 bases at V and 4 bases at J, with 9 bases between the two ends. The CDR3 runs 13 residues. Germline CDR1 and CDR2: LNHDA and SQIVND (reference sequence). Produced via immunoSEQ multiplex PCR; TCRdb's table is partial and in-frame only. The repertoire holds 50,000 or so clones, with more than 80% as singletons. The table lists this clone with a count of one. The clonotype originates from a female donor with multiple sclerosis, enrolled in a pregnancy study. The source material was CD8+ T cells from peripheral blood mononuclear cells, sampled in the second trimester of pregnancy. The chain links TRBV19 to TRBJ1-1, with unresolved D. In DNA form, the CDR3 reads TGTGCCAGTAGTATGGCGGGCGGCACTGAAGCTTTCTTT. Its protein is CASSMAGGTEAFF. Full variable domain (outside the CDR3, taken from reference TRBV19 and TRBJ1-1): DGGITQSPKYLFRKEGQNVTLSCEQNLNHDAMYWYRQDPGQGLRLIYYSQIVNDFQKGDIAEGYSVSREKKESFPLTVTSAQKNPTAFYLCASSMAGGTEAFFGQGTRLTVV.